The 20 T cell receptor beta chains below were found in one sample sequenced in a study of cytomegalovirus exposure and HLA in healthy donors. PCR amplification relied on 60 Vbeta primers (plus 13 Jbeta primers). Sequencing was performed with immunoSEQ multiplex PCR; in TCRdb, only in-frame clones are kept and a portion is missing. The table includes under 200,000 clones, 84% detected once. Sequencing used PBMCs. These receptors all stem from a man aged 30 to 45 in good health and CMV-seronegative.

The chain combines TRBV27 with TRBJ1-2; 10 bases are shared with TRBD1. Trimming at V came to 8 bases and at J to 4 bases, leaving 7 bases not matched to a gene. CDR3 length: 14 residues. The germline V gene encodes CDR1 MNHEY and CDR2 SMNVEV (reference sequence). DNA of the CDR3: TGTGCCAGCGCCCGGACAGGGGGGATCTATGGCTACACCTTC. Encoded protein: CASARTGGIYGYTF.

The CDR3 protein is CASSLGLAGTSRETQYF. CDR3 DNA: TGTGCCAGCAGCTTGGGTCTAGCGGGGACGTCTCGGGAGACCCAGTACTTC. The genes are TRBV5-6 and TRBJ2-5; 9 bases align to TRBD2. The CDR3 extends over 17 amino acids. Unmatched junction bases numbered 11, after V lost 0 bases and J lost 5 bases. Germline V gives CDR1 SGHDT, CDR2 YYEEEE.

V usage is TRBV5-1 and J usage is TRBJ2-5, with D unresolved. Germline assignment: CDR1 SGHRS and CDR2 YFSETQ. The CDR3 is 14 residues long. Trimming shortened V by 0 bases and J by 0 bases, and 6 bases separated the two germline ends. CDR3 loop: CASSLAPDQETQYF. Written as DNA, the CDR3 is TGCGCCAGCAGCTTGGCCCCGGACCAAGAGACCCAGTACTTC.

This chain connects TRBV6-6 to TRBJ2-7; the match to TRBD2 covers 8 bases. CDR3 length: 15 amino acids. With 4 bases clipped from V and 2 bases from J, the junction kept 7 bases outside the gene matches. Germline CDR1 is MNHNY and CDR2 is SVGAGI (reference sequence). CDR3 loop: CASSSVAGPPYEQYF. For the CDR3, the DNA is TGTGCCAGCAGTTCAGTAGCGGGGCCTCCCTACGAGCAGTACTTC.

The V and J genes are TRBV18 and TRBJ1-2; the match to TRBD1 covers 8 bases. After removal of 6 bases from V and 6 bases from J, the junction contained 6 bases not matched to a gene. The CDR3 is 13 amino acids. Germline CDR1 and CDR2: KGHSH and LQKENI. This CDR3 is CASSPDRENGYTF. The CDR3 DNA sequence: TGTGCCAGCTCTCCGGACAGGGAGAATGGCTACACCTTC.

The rearrangement links TRBV29-1 to TRBJ1-2; TRBD1 aligns across 7 bases. Germline CDR1 reads SQVTM; CDR2 reads ANQGSEA. CDR3 size: 13 residues. Trimming at V came to 3 bases and at J to 3 bases, leaving 4 bases not matched to a gene. DNA of the CDR3: TGCAGCGTTGACCGCGGGACAGACTATGGCTACACCTTC. Its protein is CSVDRGTDYGYTF.

This chain joins TRBV6-5 and TRBJ1-6; D is possibly TRBD1 (5 bases). Germline loops: CDR1 MNHEY, CDR2 SVGAGI. The V end lost 0 bases, the J end lost 9 bases, and 12 bases lay between the germline ends. This CDR3 has 15 residues. The CDR3, as DNA: TGTGCCAGCAGTTACTCGGAAGGGGAGGGTTCACCCCTCCACTTT. Protein sequence: CASSYSEGEGSPLHF.

This clone has more than one count but fewer than ten. The rearrangement links TRBV5-5 to TRBJ1-4, with 10 bases identical to TRBD1. The germline CDR1 and CDR2 sequences are SGHKS and YYEKEE (reference sequence). The CDR3 length is 16 residues. V shed 0 bases, J shed 7 bases, and the junction held 6 bases outside the gene matches. This CDR3 reads CASSLVRTGGGEKLFF. The CDR3 bases are TGTGCCAGCAGCTTGGTTCGGACAGGGGGAGGTGAAAAACTGTTTTTT. The entire variable domain, with the rest obtained from reference TRBV5-5 and TRBJ1-4, is as follows: DAGVTQSPTHLIKTRGQQVTLRCSPISGHKSVSWYQQVLGQGPQFIFQYYEKEERGRGNFPDRFSARQFPNYSSELNVNALLLGDSALYLCASSLVRTGGGEKLFFGSGTQLSVL.

The chain carries TRBV6-5 and TRBJ2-3; 7 positions match TRBD2. The V gene's germline CDR1 is MNHEY and CDR2 SVGAGI. The CDR3 has 16 amino acids. V lost 2 bases to trimming and J lost 1 base; unmatched junction nucleotides: 6. The CDR3 region is CASSYLASGGTDTQYF. Here the CDR3 DNA reads TGTGCCAGCAGTTACCTGGCTAGCGGCGGCACAGATACGCAGTATTTT.

The chain uses TRBV7-9 and TRBJ2-1, with D perhaps TRBD2 (6 bases). Trimming took off 5 bases at V and 10 bases at J, with 21 bases between the two ends. The CDR3 is 15 residues long. Germline V lookup: CDR1 SEHNR, CDR2 FQNEAQ (reference sequence). CDR3 sequence reads: CASSTTAGREDEQFF. In DNA form, the CDR3 reads TGTGCCAGCAGCACAACTGCTGGCAGGGAGGACGAGCAGTTCTTC. The complete variable domain, with remaining parts taken from reference TRBV7-9 and TRBJ2-1, reads DTGVSQNPRHKITKRGQNVTFRCDPISEHNRLYWYRQTLGQGPEFLTYFQNEAQLEKSRLLSDRFSAERPKGSFSTLEIQRTEQGDSAMYLCASSTTAGREDEQFFGPGTRLTVL.

The chain is built from TRBV5-1 and TRBJ1-5; D is perhaps TRBD1 (6 bases). Per germline, CDR1 SGHRS and CDR2 YFSETQ. Trimming pared 0 bases from V and 9 bases from J, leaving 13 bases between. The CDR3 has 14 amino acids. The CDR3 DNA follows: TGCGCCAGCAGCTTGGGGGGGCCAGATCGGCCCCAGCATTTT. It yields the protein CASSLGGPDRPQHF.

The genes are TRBV11-2 and TRBJ2-7, with 7 bases aligning to TRBD2. The CDR3 runs 15 residues. The J segment lost 2 bases and the V segment lost 0 bases, leaving 4 bases of the junction unmatched. Germline CDR1 SGHAT, CDR2 FQNNGV. The CDR3 sequence: CASSLEAGEAYEQYF. Written as DNA, the CDR3 is TGTGCCAGCAGCTTAGAGGCGGGGGAGGCCTACGAGCAGTACTTC.

The gene calls are TRBV27 and TRBJ1-2; D is unresolved. Germline lookup yields CDR1 MNHEY and CDR2 SMNVEV (reference sequence). Trimming cost V 3 bases and J 4 bases, with 12 bases left between them. The CDR3 runs 14 residues. The CDR3 sequence is CASSFTRGGYGYTF. Here the CDR3 DNA reads TGTGCCAGCAGTTTTACGAGAGGAGGCTATGGCTACACCTTC.

The gene calls are TRBV18 and TRBJ1-1; D gene uncertain. There are 13 residues in the CDR3. V gave up 2 bases and J gave up 2 bases, with 6 bases separating them. The V gene's germline CDR1 is KGHSH and CDR2 LQKENI. DNA for the CDR3: TGTGCCAGCTCACCAGTACACAACACTGAAGCTTTCTTT. This translates into CASSPVHNTEAFF.

The rearrangement joins TRBV5-1 to TRBJ2-3; weak D call: TRBD1 (6 bases). Germline CDR1 reads SGHRS; CDR2 reads YFSETQ. This CDR3 has 16 residues. V was shortened by 4 bases and J by 2 bases, with 17 bases between the two germline ends. CDR3 amino acids: CASSADLGQYTDTQYF. Here the CDR3 DNA reads TGCGCCAGCAGCGCAGACCTCGGACAGTACACAGATACGCAGTATTTT.

The V call is TRBV6-6, the J call TRBJ2-7; TRBD2 agrees at 10 bases. Unmatched junction bases numbered 5, after V lost 6 bases and J lost 0 bases. This CDR3 contains 15 residues. In germline, CDR1 is MNHNY, CDR2 SVGAGI (reference sequence). The CDR3 coding sequence is TGTGCCAGCAGGCTACTAGCGGGGAGCTCCTACGAGCAGTACTTC. The encoded protein is CASRLLAGSSYEQYF.

V gene TRBV5-6 combines with J gene TRBJ1-1; 11 nucleotides line up with TRBD1. This CDR3 has 16 amino acids. Germline lookup yields CDR1 SGHDT and CDR2 YYEEEE. V trimming: 4 bases; J trimming: 0 bases; junction bases outside the gene matches: 5. The CDR3 reads CASSPGTGGMNTEAFF. In DNA form, the CDR3 reads TGTGCCAGCAGCCCCGGGACAGGGGGAATGAACACTGAAGCTTTCTTT.

The V and J genes are TRBV4-3 and TRBJ1-4; 9 bases fit TRBD1. Unmatched junction bases numbered 7, after V lost 4 bases and J lost 4 bases. The CDR3 contains 16 residues. Germline V lookup: CDR1 LGHNA, CDR2 YSLEER. CDR3: CASSRKGTGINEKLFF. The CDR3 DNA reads as TGCGCCAGCAGCCGGAAGGGGACAGGGATTAATGAAAAACTGTTTTTT.

The chain employs TRBV28 and TRBJ1-5; 9 bases map to TRBD1. The trim removed 6 bases at V and 1 base at J, leaving 7 bases unmatched. The CDR3 covers 16 residues. CDR1 is MDHEN, CDR2 SYDVKM, per germline. In DNA, the CDR3 is TGTGCCAGCAGCGACCCGGGACAGGGCAGCAATCAGCCCCAGCATTTT. Residues: CASSDPGQGSNQPQHF. Full variable domain (outside the CDR3, taken from reference TRBV28 and TRBJ1-5): DVKVTQSSRYLVKRTGEKVFLECVQDMDHENMFWYRQDPGLGLRLIYFSYDVKMKEKGDIPEGYSVSREKKERFSLILESASTNQTSMYLCASSDPGQGSNQPQHFGDGTRLSIL.

V gene TRBV1 combines with J gene TRBJ2-1; the table's TRBD2 call for D was not verified on the DNA. TRBV1 is recorded as a pseudogene. The CDR3 runs to 17 residues. CDR3 coding DNA: TGCACCAGCAGCCAAGGGCCGGGACTAGCGGGCTACAATGAGCAGTTCTTC. It is translated as CTSSQGPGLAGYNEQFF.